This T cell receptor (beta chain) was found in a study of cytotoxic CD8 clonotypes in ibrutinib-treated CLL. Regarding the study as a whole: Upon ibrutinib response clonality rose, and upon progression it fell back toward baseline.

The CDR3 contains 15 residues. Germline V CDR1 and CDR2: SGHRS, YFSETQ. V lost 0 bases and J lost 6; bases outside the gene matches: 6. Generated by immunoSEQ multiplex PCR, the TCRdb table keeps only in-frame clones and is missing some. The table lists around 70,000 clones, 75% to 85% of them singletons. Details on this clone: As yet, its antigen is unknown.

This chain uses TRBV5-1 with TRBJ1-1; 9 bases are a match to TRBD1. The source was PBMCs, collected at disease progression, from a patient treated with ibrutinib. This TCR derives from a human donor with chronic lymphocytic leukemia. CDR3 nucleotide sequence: TGCGCCAGCAGCTTGGGGAACAGGGGGCCCGCTGAAGCTTTCTTT. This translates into CASSLGNRGPAEAFF.